This TCR beta chain was retrieved from a study of beta chain features in type 1 diabetes. Study in general: Across the samples, more than 85 million sorted cells were examined in total.

Study-wide findings and caveats: Moderate but significant shortening of TCRB CDR3s was recorded in all four CD4+ subsets from Type 1 diabetes patients. With patients and controls alike, PCR might favor shorter templates to an equal degree.

The entirety of the isolated RNA underwent reverse transcription, so expressed TCRB transcripts were sequenced. TCRdb's table, derived via immunoSEQ multiplex PCR, lists solely in-frame clones and lacks some. The sample shows under 50,000 clones, 66% of them seen only once. Trimming cost V 8 bases and J 1 base, with 11 bases left between them. The CDR3 contains 13 residues. The germline V gene has CDR1 SGHTA and CDR2 FQGNSA. Notes on this clone: No antigen is known for it.

The rearrangement links TRBV7-2 to TRBJ2-5, with D possibly matching TRBD1 (7 bases). The clonotype comes from a woman younger than 35 with type 1 diabetes. Source material: Tregs from blood. The CDR3 loop is CASAGGRQETQYF. CDR3 nucleotides: TGTGCCAGCGCAGGGGGGCGCCAAGAGACCCAGTACTTC.